The 9 T cell receptor beta chains given below trace back to one sample, sequenced in a study of cytomegalovirus exposure and HLA in healthy donors. 60 Vbeta and 13 Jbeta primers were used in PCR. Sequencing was performed with immunoSEQ multiplex PCR; in TCRdb, only in-frame clones are kept and a portion is missing. The data contain around 150,000 clones, 79% of them seen just once; the ten biggest clones take up 6.3%. Sequencing was performed on PBMCs. These receptors were taken from a man aged 50 to 60 in good health and CMV-seropositive.

This chain connects TRBV27 to TRBJ2-3; D perhaps matches TRBD1 (6 bases). Germline lookup yields CDR1 MNHEY and CDR2 SMNVEV (reference sequence). Trimming cost V 7 bases and J 6 bases, with 14 bases left between them. This CDR3 has 13 residues. The CDR3 region has the DNA TGTGCCAGCAAGAACAGGGTCATGGATACGCAGTATTTT. This translates into CASKNRVMDTQYF.

The CDR3 loop reads CASSARDSEAFF. CDR3 DNA sequence: TGTGCCAGCAGCGCACGGGACAGTGAAGCTTTCTTT. V is TRBV11-3 and J is TRBJ1-1; TRBD1 aligns across 7 bases. CDR3 length: 12 residues. The ends lost 5 bases at V and 7 bases at J; junction bases unmatched: 4. Germline V gene lookup returns CDR1 SGHNT and CDR2 YENEEA.

This clone was observed a handful of times. V gene TRBV5-1 combines with J gene TRBJ1-2; 7 nucleotides align to TRBD1. V lost 7 bases, J lost 4 bases, and 13 bases stayed unmatched. Germline V gene lookup returns CDR1 SGHRS and CDR2 YFSETQ. The CDR3 is made up of 15 amino acids. The CDR3 is CASHVQTGSSYGYTF. CDR3 nucleotides: TGCGCCAGCCATGTACAGACAGGGTCGTCCTATGGCTACACCTTC.

For the CDR3, the DNA is TGTGCCAGCAAGCCAGGGGATGCCTACAATGAGCAGTTCTTC. This gives the protein CASKPGDAYNEQFF. This chain uses TRBV6-1 with TRBJ2-1, with a tentative D call TRBD1 (6 bases). Germline V gene lookup returns CDR1 MNHNS and CDR2 SASEGT. This CDR3 is built from 14 residues. V gave up 7 bases and J gave up 2 bases, with 12 bases separating them.

V is TRBV28 and J is TRBJ1-5; no clear D. V lost 8 bases and J 0 bases, leaving 14 bases between the germline ends. The CDR3 has 15 residues. Per germline, CDR1 MDHEN and CDR2 SYDVKM. The CDR3, as DNA: TGTGCCAGCCGTCCCCCCGGTCTTAGCAATCAGCCCCAGCATTTT. It is translated as CASRPPGLSNQPQHF.

The genes are TRBV5-6 and TRBJ2-7; the match to TRBD2 covers 15 bases. Germline CDR1 SGHDT, CDR2 YYEEEE. There are 17 residues in the CDR3. V dropped 4 bases and J dropped 2; count of bases not matched to a gene: 7. DNA of the CDR3: TGTGCCAGCAGCCCGAGGGGACTAGCGGGAGGAACCTACGAGCAGTACTTC. Protein sequence: CASSPRGLAGGTYEQYF.

The chain couples TRBV30 to TRBJ2-2, with D possibly matching TRBD2 (6 bases). Trimming stripped 2 bases from V and 5 bases from J, with 15 bases between. The CDR3 contains 15 residues. CDR1 and CDR2 (germline): GTSNPN, SVGIG (reference sequence). The DNA of the CDR3 is TGTGCCTGGAGTACGGTACTAGCTGGTACCGGGGAGCTGTTTTTT. Translating it yields CAWSTVLAGTGELFF. Complete variable domain (other parts from reference TRBV30 and TRBJ2-2): SQTIHQWPATLVQPVGSPLSLECTVEGTSNPNLYWYRQAAGRGLQLLFYSVGIGQISSEVPQNLSASRPQDRQFILSSKKLLLSDSGFYLCAWSTVLAGTGELFFGEGSRLTVL.

V usage is TRBV7-9 and J usage is TRBJ2-1; 10 nucleotides line up with TRBD1. Trimming at V came to 5 bases and at J to 6 bases, leaving 4 bases not matched to a gene. CDR1 is SEHNR and CDR2 is FQNEAQ in the germline V gene (reference sequence). The CDR3 is 14 residues long. CDR3 residues: CASSPGTGVNEQFF. DNA for the CDR3: TGTGCCAGCAGCCCAGGGACAGGGGTCAATGAGCAGTTCTTC.

The chain uses TRBV7-9 and TRBJ1-1; D gene unclear. The germline CDR1 and CDR2 sequences are SEHNR and FQNEAQ (reference sequence). V was clipped by 10 bases and J by 1 base, with 10 bases between them. This CDR3 is built from 12 residues. The CDR3 coding sequence is TGTGCCATAGCGTGGGGGAACACTGAAGCTTTCTTT. Protein product: CAIAWGNTEAFF.